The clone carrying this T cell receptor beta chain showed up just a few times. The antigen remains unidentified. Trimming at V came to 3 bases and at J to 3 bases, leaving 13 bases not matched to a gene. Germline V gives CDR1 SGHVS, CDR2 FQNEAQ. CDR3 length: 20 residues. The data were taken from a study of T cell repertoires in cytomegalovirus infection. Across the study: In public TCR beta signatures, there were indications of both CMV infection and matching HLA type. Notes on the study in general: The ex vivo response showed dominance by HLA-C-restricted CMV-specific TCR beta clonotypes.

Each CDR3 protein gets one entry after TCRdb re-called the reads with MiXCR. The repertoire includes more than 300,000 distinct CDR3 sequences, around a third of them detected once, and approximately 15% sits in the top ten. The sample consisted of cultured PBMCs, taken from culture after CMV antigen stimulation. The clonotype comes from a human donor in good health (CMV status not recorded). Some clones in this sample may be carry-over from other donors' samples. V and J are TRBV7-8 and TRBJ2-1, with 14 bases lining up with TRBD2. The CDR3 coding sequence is TGTGCCAGCAGCTTGGGAAGGACTAGCGGGAGGAATTTAAACTACAATGAGCAGTTCTTC. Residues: CASSLGRTSGRNLNYNEQFF.